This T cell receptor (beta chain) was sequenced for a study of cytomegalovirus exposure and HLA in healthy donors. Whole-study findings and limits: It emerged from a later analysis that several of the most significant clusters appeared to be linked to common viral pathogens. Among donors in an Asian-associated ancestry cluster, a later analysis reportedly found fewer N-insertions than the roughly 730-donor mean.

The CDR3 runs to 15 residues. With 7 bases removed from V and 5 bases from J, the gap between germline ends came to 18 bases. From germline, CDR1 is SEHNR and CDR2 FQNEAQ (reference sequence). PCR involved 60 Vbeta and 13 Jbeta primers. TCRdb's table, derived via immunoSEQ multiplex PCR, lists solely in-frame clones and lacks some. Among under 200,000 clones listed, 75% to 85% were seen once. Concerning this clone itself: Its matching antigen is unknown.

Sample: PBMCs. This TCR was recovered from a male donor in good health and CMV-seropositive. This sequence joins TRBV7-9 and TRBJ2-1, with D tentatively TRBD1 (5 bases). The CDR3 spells CASIPRRGKDNEQFF. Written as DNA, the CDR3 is TGTGCCAGCATCCCGAGAAGGGGTAAGGACAATGAGCAGTTCTTC.